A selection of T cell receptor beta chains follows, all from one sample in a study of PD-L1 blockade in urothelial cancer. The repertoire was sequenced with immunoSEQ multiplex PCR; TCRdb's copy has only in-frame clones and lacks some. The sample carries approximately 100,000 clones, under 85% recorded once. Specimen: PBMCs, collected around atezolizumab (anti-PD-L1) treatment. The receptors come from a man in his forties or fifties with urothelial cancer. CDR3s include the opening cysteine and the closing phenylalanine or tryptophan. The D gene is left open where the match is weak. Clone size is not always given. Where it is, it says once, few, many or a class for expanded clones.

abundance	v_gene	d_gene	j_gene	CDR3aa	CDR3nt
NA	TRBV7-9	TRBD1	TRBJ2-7	CASSRTGGYEQYF	TGTGCCAGCAGCCGGACAGGGGGCTACGAGCAGTACTTC
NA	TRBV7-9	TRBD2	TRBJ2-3	CASSLDGGSADTQYF	TGTGCCAGCAGCTTAGACGGCGGGAGTGCAGATACGCAGTATTTT
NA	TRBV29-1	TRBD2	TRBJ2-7	CSVYTGLAGTYEQYF	TGCAGCGTTTATACGGGACTAGCGGGCACCTACGAGCAGTACTTC
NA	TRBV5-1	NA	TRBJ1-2	CASSGGGANYGYTF	TGCGCCAGCAGCGGGGGGGGAGCTAACTATGGCTACACCTTC
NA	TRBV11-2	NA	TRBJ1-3	CASSLEGPGPSGNTIYF	TGTGCCAGCAGCTTGGAGGGTCCGGGCCCCTCGGGAAACACCATATATTTT
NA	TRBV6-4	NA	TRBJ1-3	CASSGEGTIYF	TGTGCCAGCAGCGGGGAGGGCACCATATATTTT
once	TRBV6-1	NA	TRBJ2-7	CASSEARQTTYEQYF	TGTGCCAGCAGTGAAGCTAGGCAGACTACCTACGAGCAGTACTTC
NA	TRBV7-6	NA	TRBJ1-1	CASRQQGNTEAFF	TGTGCCAGCAGACAACAGGGGAACACTGAAGCTTTCTTT
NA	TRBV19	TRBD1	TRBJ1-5	CASRGTGQLTAQHF	TGTGCCAGTAGGGGGACAGGCCAACTTACAGCCCAGCATTTT
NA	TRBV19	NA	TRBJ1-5	CASTSVSWGQLGQPQHF	TGTGCCAGTACCTCGGTCTCGTGGGGACAACTCGGCCAGCCCCAGCATTTT
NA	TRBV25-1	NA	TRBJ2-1	CASAGNEQFF	TGTGCCAGTGCGGGGAATGAGCAGTTCTTC
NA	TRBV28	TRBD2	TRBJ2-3	CASSFSGTHTDTQYF	TGTGCCAGCAGTTTTAGCGGGACACACACAGATACGCAGTATTTT
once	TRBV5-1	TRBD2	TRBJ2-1	CASRPTSGSSYNEQFF	TGCGCCAGCAGGCCAACTAGCGGGAGCTCCTACAATGAGCAGTTCTTC
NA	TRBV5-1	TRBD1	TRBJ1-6	CASSRSGGTYNSPLHF	TGCGCCAGCAGCCGCTCAGGGGGCACCTATAATTCACCCCTCCACTTT
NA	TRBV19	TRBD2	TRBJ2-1	CASSGLAGGQVNEQFF	TGTGCCAGTAGTGGGCTAGCGGGAGGGCAGGTGAATGAGCAGTTCTTC
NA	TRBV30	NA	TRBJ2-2	CAGTGANTGELFF	TGTGCCGGGACGGGTGCGAACACCGGGGAGCTGTTTTTT
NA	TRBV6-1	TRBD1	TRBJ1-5	CASRQGADSNQPQHF	TGTGCCAGCCGCCAGGGGGCAGATAGCAATCAGCCCCAGCATTTT
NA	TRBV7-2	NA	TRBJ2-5	CASSFRGYQETQYF	TGTGCCAGCAGCTTCCGGGGGTACCAAGAGACCCAGTACTTC
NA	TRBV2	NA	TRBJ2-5	CAGSGSQETQYF	TGTGCCGGGAGTGGCAGTCAAGAGACCCAGTACTTC
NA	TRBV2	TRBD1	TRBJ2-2	CASSGGTGGGGELFF	TGTGCCAGCAGTGGGGGGACAGGGGGCGGCGGGGAGCTGTTTTTT
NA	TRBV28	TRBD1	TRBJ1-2	CASSPGQGSYGYTF	TGTGCCAGCAGCCCCGGACAGGGGAGCTATGGCTACACCTTC
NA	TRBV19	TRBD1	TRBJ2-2	CASQPTGTGTAGELFF	TGTGCCAGCCAACCCACCGGGACAGGGACAGCCGGGGAGCTGTTTTTT
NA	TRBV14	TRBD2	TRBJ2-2	CASSQDRGRGGTGELFF	TGTGCCAGCAGCCAAGATCGCGGGAGGGGGGGCACCGGGGAGCTGTTTTTT
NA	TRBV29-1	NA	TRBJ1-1	CSVLGGPEAFF	TGCAGCGTCCTGGGGGGGCCTGAAGCTTTCTTT
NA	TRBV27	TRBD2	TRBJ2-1	CASSLSERTSGMVGQFF	TGTGCCAGCAGTTTATCGGAACGGACTAGCGGGATGGTCGGGCAGTTCTTC
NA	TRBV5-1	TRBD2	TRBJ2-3	CASLGGSPTDTQYF	TGCGCCAGCCTGGGGGGGAGTCCCACAGATACGCAGTATTTT
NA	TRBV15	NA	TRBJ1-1	CATSREMGGYTEAFF	TGTGCCACCAGCAGAGAAATGGGGGGGTACACTGAAGCTTTCTTT
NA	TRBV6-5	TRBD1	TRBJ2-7	CASSLTRQGDYEQYF	TGTGCCAGCAGCTTAACCCGACAGGGGGACTACGAGCAGTACTTC
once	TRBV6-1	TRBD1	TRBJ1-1	CASSEEEGTGGTEAFF	TGTGCCAGCAGTGAAGAGGAGGGGACAGGGGGCACTGAAGCTTTCTTT
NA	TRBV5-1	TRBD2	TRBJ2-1	CASSKGLAGPPYNEQFF	TGCGCCAGCAGCAAAGGACTAGCGGGCCCCCCCTACAATGAGCAGTTCTTC
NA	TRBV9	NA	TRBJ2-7	CASSVGSGFAYEQYF	TGTGCCAGCAGCGTAGGCTCAGGGTTCGCCTACGAGCAGTACTTC
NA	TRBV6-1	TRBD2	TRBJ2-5	CASSEAGASGREETQYF	TGTGCCAGCAGTGAAGCGGGAGCTAGCGGGAGGGAAGAGACCCAGTACTTC
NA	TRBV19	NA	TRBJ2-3	CASSIRRSTDTQYF	TGTGCCAGTAGTATCAGGCGAAGCACAGATACGCAGTATTTT